What follows describes a single T cell receptor (beta chain). This sample was taken from a study of blood T cell repertoires in COVID-19. Measured with immunoSEQ multiplex PCR; TCRdb has only the in-frame clones, and not every one. The sample consists of 150,000 to 200,000 clones, roughly 80% of them appearing once. CDR3 length: 17 residues. From germline, CDR1 is SGHTA and CDR2 FQGNSA. V lost 5 bases to trimming and J lost 8 bases; unmatched junction nucleotides: 17. The receptor comes from a woman aged 25-40 years with acute or convalescent COVID-19. V and J are TRBV7-2 and TRBJ1-2, with TRBD1 matching 10 bases. Sequencing input: peripheral blood. CDR3 protein: CASSTLNVPTGGGGYTF. For the CDR3, the DNA is TGTGCCAGCAGCACGCTTAACGTTCCGACAGGGGGCGGCGGCTACACCTTC.